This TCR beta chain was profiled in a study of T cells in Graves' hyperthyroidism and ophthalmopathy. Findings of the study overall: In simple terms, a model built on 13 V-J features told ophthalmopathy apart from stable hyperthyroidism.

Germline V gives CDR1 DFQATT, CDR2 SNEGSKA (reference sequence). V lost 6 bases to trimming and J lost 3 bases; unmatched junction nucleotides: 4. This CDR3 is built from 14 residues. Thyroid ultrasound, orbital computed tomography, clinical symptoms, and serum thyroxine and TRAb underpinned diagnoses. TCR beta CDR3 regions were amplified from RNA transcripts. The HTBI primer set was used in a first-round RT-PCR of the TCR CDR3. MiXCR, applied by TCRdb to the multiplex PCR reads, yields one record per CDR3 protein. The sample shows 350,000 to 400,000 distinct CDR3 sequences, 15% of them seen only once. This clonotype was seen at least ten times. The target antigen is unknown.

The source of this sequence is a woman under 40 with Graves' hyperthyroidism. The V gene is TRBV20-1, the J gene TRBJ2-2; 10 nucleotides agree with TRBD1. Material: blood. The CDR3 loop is CSAGTGDYTGELFF. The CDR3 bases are TGCAGTGCCGGGACAGGGGACTACACCGGGGAGCTGTTTTTT.